This entry lists 6 T cell receptor beta chains sequenced from one sample in a study of post-analysis software for immune sequencing data. Study findings and constraints: There were four or five TRBV segments more frequent in patients than controls, and TRBV5-6, TRBV5-1 and TRBV20-1 were among them.

Unique-molecular-identifier-tagged TCR beta cDNA libraries were used. TCRdb re-analysed the PCR reads in MiXCR, keeping a single row per CDR3 protein. The table has over 150,000 distinct CDR3 sequences, approximately 30% seen once; the top ten hold about 1.4%. The antigens of these receptors remain unknown. The sample comprised blood. The origin of the receptors is a girl between 10 and 17 years old with multiple sclerosis.

This clonotype has ten or more counts. The rearrangement uses TRBV7-8 and TRBJ2-7, with TRBD2 as a possible D gene (6 bases). This CDR3 spans 17 amino acids. Between the trimmed V and J ends, which lost 5 bases and 1 base, there was a span of 21 bases. Looked up from germline, CDR1 is SGHVS and CDR2 is FQNEAQ. CDR3 sequence: CASSARTGGALSYEQYF. DNA for the CDR3: TGTGCCAGCAGCGCTAGAACCGGGGGTGCTCTATCCTACGAGCAGTACTTC.

This clonotype was counted between two and nine times. J is TRBJ2-2 and V is TRBV6-6; maybe TRBD1 (5 bases). V was clipped by 7 bases and J by 1 base, with 10 bases between them. The CDR3 extends over 14 amino acids. The germline V gene encodes CDR1 MNHNY and CDR2 SVGAGI (reference sequence). The CDR3 coding sequence is TGTGCCAGCACCTACGGACAGAACACCGGGGAGCTGTTTTTT. Protein sequence: CASTYGQNTGELFF.

This clonotype was observed at least ten times. This chain links TRBV4-1 with TRBJ1-1; tentative D call: TRBD1 (5 bases). The CDR3 consists of 16 residues. Trimming cost V 0 bases and J 3 bases, with 14 bases left between them. The germline V gene encodes CDR1 MGHRA and CDR2 YSYEKL. The CDR3 is CASSQETGDGDTEAFF. In DNA, the CDR3 is TGCGCCAGCAGCCAAGAGACGGGGGATGGTGACACTGAAGCTTTCTTT.

This clonotype occurred many times. This chain connects TRBV7-9 to TRBJ2-7; weak D call: TRBD2 (6 bases). Trimming left V 4 bases short and J 2 bases short, with 15 bases between. The germline V gene has CDR1 SEHNR and CDR2 FQNEAQ (reference sequence). The CDR3 contains 15 residues. CDR3 sequence: CASSSPSGAPYEQYF. Here the CDR3 DNA reads TGTGCCAGCAGCTCTCCATCGGGAGCGCCCTACGAGCAGTACTTC.

The table lists this clonotype with a few counts. The V call is TRBV12-3 or TRBV12-4, the J call TRBJ1-4, with a possible D match to TRBD1 (6 bases). Trimming took 6 bases from V and 7 from J, leaving 15 bases between them. The CDR3 has 14 amino acids. The CDR3 DNA follows: TGTGCCAGCAGCCCCAGGGGAGCCCCTGAAAAACTGTTTTTT. Translating it yields CASSPRGAPEKLFF.

This clonotype was observed a few times. The V call is TRBV9, the J call TRBJ2-1; 12 bases line up with TRBD2. Germline CDR1 and CDR2: SGDLS and YYNGEE. The CDR3 covers 15 residues. The trim removed 0 bases at V and 7 bases at J, leaving 2 bases unmatched. The CDR3 DNA follows: TGTGCCAGCAGCGTAGTACTAGCGGGAGGAAATGAGCAGTTCTTC. This translates into CASSVVLAGGNEQFF.